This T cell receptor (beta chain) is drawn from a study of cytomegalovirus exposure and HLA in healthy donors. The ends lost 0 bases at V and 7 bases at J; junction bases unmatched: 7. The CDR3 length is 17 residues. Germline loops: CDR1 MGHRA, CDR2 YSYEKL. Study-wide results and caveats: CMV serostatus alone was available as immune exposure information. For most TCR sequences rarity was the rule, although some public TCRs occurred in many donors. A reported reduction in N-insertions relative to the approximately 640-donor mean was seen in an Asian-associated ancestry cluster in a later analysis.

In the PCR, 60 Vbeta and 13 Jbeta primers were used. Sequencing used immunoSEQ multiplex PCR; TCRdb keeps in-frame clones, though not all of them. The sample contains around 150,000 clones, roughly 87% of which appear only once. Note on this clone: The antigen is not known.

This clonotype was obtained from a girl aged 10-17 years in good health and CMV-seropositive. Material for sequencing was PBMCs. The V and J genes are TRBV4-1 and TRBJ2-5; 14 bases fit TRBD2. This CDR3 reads CASSQERTSGRTATQYF. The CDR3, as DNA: TGCGCCAGCAGCCAAGAAAGGACTAGCGGGAGGACCGCGACCCAGTACTTC.